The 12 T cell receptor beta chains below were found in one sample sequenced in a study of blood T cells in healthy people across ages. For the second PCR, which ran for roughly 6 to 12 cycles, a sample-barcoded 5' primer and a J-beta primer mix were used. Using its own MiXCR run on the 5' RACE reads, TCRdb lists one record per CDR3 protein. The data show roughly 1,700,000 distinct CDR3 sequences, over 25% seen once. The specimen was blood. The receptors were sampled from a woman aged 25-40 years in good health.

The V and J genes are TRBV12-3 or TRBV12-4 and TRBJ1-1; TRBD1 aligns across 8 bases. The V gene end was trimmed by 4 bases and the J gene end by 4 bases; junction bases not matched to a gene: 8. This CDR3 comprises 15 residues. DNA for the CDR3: TGTGCCAGCAGTTCGGCGACAGGGGTGGGCACTGAAGCTTTCTTT. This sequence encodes CASSSATGVGTEAFF.

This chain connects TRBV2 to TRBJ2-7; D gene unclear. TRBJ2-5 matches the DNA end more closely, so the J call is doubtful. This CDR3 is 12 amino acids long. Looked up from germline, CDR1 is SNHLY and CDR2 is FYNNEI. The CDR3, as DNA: TGTGCCAGCAGTGAAACGGACGAGACCCAGTACTTC. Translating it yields CASSETDETQYF.

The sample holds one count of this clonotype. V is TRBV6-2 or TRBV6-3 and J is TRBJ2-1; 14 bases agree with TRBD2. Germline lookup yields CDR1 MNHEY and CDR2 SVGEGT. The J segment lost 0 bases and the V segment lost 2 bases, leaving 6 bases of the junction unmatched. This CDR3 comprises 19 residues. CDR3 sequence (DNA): TGTGCCAGCAGTTACCCCCGACTAGCGGGAGGGAGCTCCTACAATGAGCAGTTCTTC. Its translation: CASSYPRLAGGSSYNEQFF.

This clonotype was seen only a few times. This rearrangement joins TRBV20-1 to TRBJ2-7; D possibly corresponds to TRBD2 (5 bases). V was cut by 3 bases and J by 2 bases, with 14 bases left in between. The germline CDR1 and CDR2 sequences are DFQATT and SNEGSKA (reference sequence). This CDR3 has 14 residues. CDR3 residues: CSARPSGLTYEQYF. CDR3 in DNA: TGCAGTGCTAGGCCTTCAGGACTTACCTACGAGCAGTACTTC.

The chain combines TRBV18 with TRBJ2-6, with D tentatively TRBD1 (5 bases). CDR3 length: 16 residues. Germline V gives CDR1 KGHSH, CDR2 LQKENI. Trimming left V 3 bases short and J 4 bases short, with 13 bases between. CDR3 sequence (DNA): TGTGCCAGCTCACCGCTTGACAGTAACGGGGCCAACGTCCTGACTTTC. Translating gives CASSPLDSNGANVLTF. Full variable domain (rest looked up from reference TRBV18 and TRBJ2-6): NAGVMQNPRHLVRRRGQEARLRCSPMKGHSHVYWYRQLPEEGLKFMVYLQKENIIDESGMPKERFSAEFPKEGPSILRIQQVVRGDSAAYFCASSPLDSNGANVLTFGAGSRLTVL.

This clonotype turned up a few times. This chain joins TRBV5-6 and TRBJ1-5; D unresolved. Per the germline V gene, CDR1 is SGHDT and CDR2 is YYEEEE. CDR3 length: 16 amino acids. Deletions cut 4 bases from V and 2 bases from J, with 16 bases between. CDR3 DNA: TGTGCCAGCAGCCCCCACTCCCTCGCACGCAATCAGCCCCAGCATTTT. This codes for CASSPHSLARNQPQHF.

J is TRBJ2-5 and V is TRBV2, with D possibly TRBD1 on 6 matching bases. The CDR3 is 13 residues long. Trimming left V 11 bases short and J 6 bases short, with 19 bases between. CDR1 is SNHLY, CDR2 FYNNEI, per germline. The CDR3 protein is CAVHREKEKTQYF. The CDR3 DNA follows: TGTGCCGTCCACAGGGAGAAGGAAAAGACCCAGTACTTC.

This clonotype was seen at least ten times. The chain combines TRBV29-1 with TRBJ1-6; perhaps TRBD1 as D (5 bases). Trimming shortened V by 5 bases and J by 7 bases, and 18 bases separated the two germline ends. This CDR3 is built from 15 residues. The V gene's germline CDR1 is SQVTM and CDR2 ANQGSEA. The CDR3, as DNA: TGCAGCGTTTCCGCCGGGGGGAGATCAAATTCACCCCTCCACTTT. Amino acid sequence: CSVSAGGRSNSPLHF.

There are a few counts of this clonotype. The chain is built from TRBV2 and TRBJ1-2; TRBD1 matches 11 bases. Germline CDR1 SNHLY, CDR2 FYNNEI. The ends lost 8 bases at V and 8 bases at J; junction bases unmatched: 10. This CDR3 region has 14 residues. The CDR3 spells CASSADRGQGGYTF. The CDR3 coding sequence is TGTGCCAGCTCTGCGGACAGGGGGCAGGGGGGCTACACCTTC.

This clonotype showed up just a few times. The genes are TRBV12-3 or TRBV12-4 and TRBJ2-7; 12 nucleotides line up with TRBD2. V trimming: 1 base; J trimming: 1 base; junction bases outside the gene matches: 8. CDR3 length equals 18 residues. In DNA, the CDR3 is TGTGCCAGCAGTTTAGGGACTAGCGGGGTGGTGAGGTCCTACGAGCAGTACTTC. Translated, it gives CASSLGTSGVVRSYEQYF.

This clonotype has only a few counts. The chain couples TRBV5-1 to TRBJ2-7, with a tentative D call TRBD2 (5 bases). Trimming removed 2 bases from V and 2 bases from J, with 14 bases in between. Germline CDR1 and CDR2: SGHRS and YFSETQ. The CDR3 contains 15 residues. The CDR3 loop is CASSFSVGETYEQYF. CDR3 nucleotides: TGCGCCAGCAGCTTCTCCGTCGGGGAAACCTACGAGCAGTACTTC.

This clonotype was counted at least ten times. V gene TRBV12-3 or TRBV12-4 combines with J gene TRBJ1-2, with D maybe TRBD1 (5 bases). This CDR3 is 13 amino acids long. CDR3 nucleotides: TGTGCAAACGAGGCAGACAGCGACTATGGCTACACCTTC. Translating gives CANEADSDYGYTF.